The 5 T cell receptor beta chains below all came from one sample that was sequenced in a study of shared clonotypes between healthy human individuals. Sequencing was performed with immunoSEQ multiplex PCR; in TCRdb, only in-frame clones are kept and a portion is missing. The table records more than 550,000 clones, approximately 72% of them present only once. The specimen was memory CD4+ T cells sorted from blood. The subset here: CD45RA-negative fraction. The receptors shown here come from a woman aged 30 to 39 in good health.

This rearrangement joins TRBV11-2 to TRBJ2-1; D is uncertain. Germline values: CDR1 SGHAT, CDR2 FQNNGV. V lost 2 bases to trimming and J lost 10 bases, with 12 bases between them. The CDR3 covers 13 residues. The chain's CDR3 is CASSLSSRGEQFF. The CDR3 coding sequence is TGTGCCAGCAGCTTATCCAGTCGTGGGGAGCAGTTCTTC.

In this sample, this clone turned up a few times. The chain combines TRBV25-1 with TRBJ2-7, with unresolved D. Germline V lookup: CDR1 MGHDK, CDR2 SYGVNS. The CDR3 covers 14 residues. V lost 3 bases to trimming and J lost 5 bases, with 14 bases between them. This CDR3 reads CASSDAGKAHEQYF. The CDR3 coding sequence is TGTGCCAGCAGTGATGCCGGAAAAGCGCACGAGCAGTACTTC.

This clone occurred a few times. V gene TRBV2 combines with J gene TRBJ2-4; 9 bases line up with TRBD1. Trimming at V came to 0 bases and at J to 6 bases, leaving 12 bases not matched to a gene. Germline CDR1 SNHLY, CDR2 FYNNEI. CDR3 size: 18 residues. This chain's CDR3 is CASSEAPGQGGTLNIQYF. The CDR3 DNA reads TGTGCCAGCAGTGAAGCGCCGGGACAGGGAGGTACTCTAAACATTCAGTACTTC.

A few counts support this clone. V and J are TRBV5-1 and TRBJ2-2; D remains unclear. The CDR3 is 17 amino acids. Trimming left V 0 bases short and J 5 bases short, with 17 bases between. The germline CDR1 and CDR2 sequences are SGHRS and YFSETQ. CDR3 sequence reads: CASSLEGFSQGTGELFF. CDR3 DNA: TGCGCCAGCAGCTTGGAAGGGTTTAGCCAAGGGACCGGGGAGCTGTTTTTT.

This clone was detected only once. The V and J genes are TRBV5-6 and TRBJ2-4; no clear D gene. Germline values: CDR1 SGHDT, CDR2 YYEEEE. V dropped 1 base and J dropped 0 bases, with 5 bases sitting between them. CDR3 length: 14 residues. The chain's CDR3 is CASSLKLAKNIQYF. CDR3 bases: TGTGCCAGCAGCTTGAAGTTAGCCAAAAACATTCAGTACTTC.